The next 15 T cell receptor beta chains were all read from a single sample in a study of CD8+CD57+ T cells in acquired aplastic anemia. All sequencing subjects had displayed CD8+CD57+ cell expansion on flow cytometry. It was genomic DNA that served as the template for profiling TCR beta VDJ and CDR3. TCRdb re-derived calls from the reads in MiXCR, one entry per CDR3 protein. The data hold some 180,000 distinct CDR3 sequences, with around 60% observed a single time. Sequences were obtained from sorted CD4+, CD8+, or CD8+CD57+ T cells (not recorded which) from PBMCs. The receptor source for this set is a human donor with aplastic anemia.

For this clonotype: Since a much larger clone is just one base distant, this may be a read error. The chain recombines TRBV4-1 with TRBJ1-5, with 8 positions matching TRBD1. The CDR3 has 14 residues. Germline V gives CDR1 MGHRA, CDR2 YSYEKL. V lost 1 base, J lost 11 bases, and 7 bases stayed unmatched. As DNA, the CDR3 is TGCGCCAGCAGCCAAGGGACAGGGAGTTGGTCCCAGCATTTT. Protein sequence: CASSQGTGSWSQHF.

V and J are TRBV2 and TRBJ1-3; D remains unclear. Germline CDR1 SNHLY, CDR2 FYNNEI. This CDR3 has 12 amino acids. The germline V and J ends were trimmed by 3 bases and 2 bases, with 2 bases remaining between them. CDR3 sequence: CASSEAGNTIYF. In DNA form, the CDR3 reads TGTGCCAGCAGTGAGGCTGGAAACACCATATATTTT.

This clonotype was picked up one time. The chain joins TRBV2 to TRBJ1-5, with D possibly matching TRBD1 (5 bases). The V gene lost 0 bases and the J gene lost 1 base, with 10 bases spanning the gap. The CDR3 has 16 amino acids. Germline CDR1 is SNHLY and CDR2 is FYNNEI. CDR3 sequence (DNA): TGTGCCAGCAGTGAAGCGCAACGGGGGAGCAATCAGCCCCAGCATTTT. It specifies CASSEAQRGSNQPQHF. Variable domain in full (rest from reference TRBV2 and TRBJ1-5): EPEVTQTPSHQVTQMGQEVILRCVPISNHLYFYWYRQILGQKVEFLVSFYNNEISEKSEIFDDQFSVERPDGSNFTLKIRSTKLEDSAMYFCASSEAQRGSNQPQHFGDGTRLSIL.

This chain links TRBV29-1 with TRBJ1-1; no clear D gene. V shed 4 bases and J shed 6 bases, with 12 bases lying between them. Per the germline V gene, CDR1 is SQVTM and CDR2 is ANQGSEA. There are 12 residues in the CDR3. CDR3 loop: CSVVAVFPEAFF. The DNA for the CDR3 is TGCAGCGTTGTCGCGGTGTTCCCTGAAGCTTTCTTT.

The chain's CDR3 is CASSPAGSTTDTQYF. The CDR3 DNA reads as TGTGCCAGCAGCCCGGCTGGATCGACCACAGATACGCAGTATTTT. This sequence joins TRBV5-6 and TRBJ2-3, with D uncertain. Germline V gene lookup returns CDR1 SGHDT and CDR2 YYEEEE. CDR3 length: 15 residues. With 4 bases removed from V and 2 bases from J, the gap between germline ends came to 14 bases.

This chain connects TRBV7-9 to TRBJ1-1, with 7 bases matching TRBD1. With 0 bases clipped from V and 8 bases from J, the junction kept 6 bases outside the gene matches. The CDR3 extends over 14 amino acids. CDR1 is SEHNR and CDR2 is FQNEAQ in the germline V gene (reference sequence). CDR3 protein: CASSLATGQQEAFF. The CDR3 DNA reads as TGTGCCAGCAGCTTAGCCACGGGACAGCAAGAAGCTTTCTTT.

A word on this clonotype: This CDR3 is missing its conserved last phenylalanine or tryptophan, likely due to a read error. The DNA is omitted, as the CDR3 cannot be located on it reliably, and the CDR3 follows TCRdb's listing. This chain joins TRBV7-3 and TRBJ2-1; the tabulated D call, TRBD1, remains unverified against the DNA. CDR1 and CDR2 from the germline V gene are SGHTA and FQGTGA. The length of the CDR3 is 13 amino acids, counting both ends. The CDR3 reads CASSPVPGNERFS.

The rearrangement uses TRBV27 and TRBJ2-3; D unresolved. V was cut by 6 bases and J by 2 bases, with 3 bases left in between. This CDR3 contains 11 residues. Germline V gene lookup returns CDR1 MNHEY and CDR2 SMNVEV (reference sequence). The CDR3 coding sequence is TGTGCCAGCAGGTCCACAGATACGCAGTATTTT. Amino acids: CASRSTDTQYF.

The V gene is TRBV24-1, the J gene TRBJ1-2, with D possibly TRBD1 on 6 matching bases. This CDR3 comprises 14 residues. V was shortened by 3 bases and J by 8 bases, with 15 bases between the two germline ends. CDR1 KGHDR and CDR2 SFDVKD come from the germline V gene. As DNA, the CDR3 is TGTGCCACCAGTGATCAGGACAGAGGGATGGGCTACACCTTC. This translates into CATSDQDRGMGYTF.

CDR3 region: CAISDPDRGGGELFF. The CDR3 DNA reads TGTGCCATCAGTGACCCGGACAGGGGTGGCGGGGAGCTGTTTTTT. The rearrangement joins TRBV10-3 to TRBJ2-2, with TRBD1 matching over 9 bases. There are 15 residues in the CDR3. The J segment lost 7 bases and the V segment lost 3 bases, leaving 6 bases of the junction unmatched. Germline V gene data show CDR1 as ENHRY and CDR2 as SYGVKD.

This clonotype was counted at least ten times. The CDR3 protein is CSARTGGNPYGYTF. CDR3 coding DNA: TGCAGTGCTCGGACAGGGGGGAACCCCTATGGCTACACCTTC. The chain has TRBV20-1 and TRBJ1-2; 10 nucleotides match TRBD1. CDR1 and CDR2 (germline): DFQATT, SNEGSKA (reference sequence). CDR3 size: 14 residues. J was trimmed by 4 bases and V by 5 bases; bases with no gene match: 7.

The rearrangement links TRBV4-1 to TRBJ2-3; 11 bases map to TRBD1. This CDR3 comprises 21 residues. Trimming removed 0 bases from V and 0 bases from J; junction bases left unmatched: 14. Germline V lookup: CDR1 MGHRA, CDR2 YSYEKL. CDR3 DNA sequence: TGCGCCAGCAGCCAAGATCCATGGACAGGGGGCGGTAGATCGAGCACAGATACGCAGTATTTT. It is translated as CASSQDPWTGGGRSSTDTQYF.

This chain joins TRBV20-1 and TRBJ1-1, with unresolved D. V lost 2 bases and J lost 5, with 3 bases in between. Per germline, CDR1 DFQATT and CDR2 SNEGSKA (reference sequence). This CDR3 spans 10 amino acids. For the CDR3, the DNA is TGCAGTGCTAGAAGGACTGAAGCTTTCTTT. Its translation is CSARRTEAFF.

J is TRBJ2-5 and V is TRBV20-1, with 9 bases fitting TRBD1. CDR3 length: 14 residues. CDR1 is DFQATT, CDR2 SNEGSKA, per germline (reference sequence). Trimming took 4 bases from V and 3 from J; bases not matched to a gene: 6. In DNA form, the CDR3 reads TGCAGTGCTACGACGGGACAGGGAAAAGAGACCCAGTACTTC. Residues: CSATTGQGKETQYF.

The chain carries TRBV7-9 and TRBJ2-7; 9 bases are shared with TRBD1. Per the germline V gene, CDR1 is SEHNR and CDR2 is FQNEAQ (reference sequence). V was clipped by 5 bases and J by 6 bases; unmatched bases: 11. This CDR3 has 15 amino acids. CDR3 DNA: TGTGCCAGCAGCCCTCCGGGGACAGGGACGGGCGAGCAGTACTTC. It translates to CASSPPGTGTGEQYF.